This TCR beta chain was found in a study of T cell responses to AZD1222 COVID-19 vaccine. Study-level points and caveats: Of the AZD1222 recipients, only five to seven were seropositive at baseline.

Profiling relied on immunoSEQ multiplex PCR, and the TCRdb table lists in-frame clones only, not all of them. The sample yields more than 95,000 clones, approximately 90% seen once. As to this clone: The antigen remains unidentified.

V dropped 4 bases and J dropped 9; count of bases not matched to a gene: 8. CDR1 and CDR2 (germline): MNHNY, SVGAGI (reference sequence). The CDR3 extends over 16 amino acids. The material was peripheral blood, obtained 28 days after the second AZD1222 dose. This receptor was identified in an adult who received the AZD1222 COVID-19 vaccine. The chain uses TRBV6-6 and TRBJ2-1; 14 positions match TRBD2. CDR3 nucleotide sequence: TGTGCCAGCAGTTTTCGACTAGCGGGAGGGCAAAGTGAGCAGTTCTTC. Residues: CASSFRLAGGQSEQFF.